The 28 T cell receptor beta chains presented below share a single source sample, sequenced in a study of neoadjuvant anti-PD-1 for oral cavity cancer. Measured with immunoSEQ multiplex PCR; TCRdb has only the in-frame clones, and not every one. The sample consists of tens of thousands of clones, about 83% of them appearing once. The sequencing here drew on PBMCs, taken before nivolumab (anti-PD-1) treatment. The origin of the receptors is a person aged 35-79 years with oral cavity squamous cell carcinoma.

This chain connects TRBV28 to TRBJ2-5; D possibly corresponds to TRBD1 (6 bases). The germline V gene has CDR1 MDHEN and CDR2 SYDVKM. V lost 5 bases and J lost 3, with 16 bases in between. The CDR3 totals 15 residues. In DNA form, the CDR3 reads TGTGCCAGCAGTCCGCAGGGGTTCGAAAAAGAGACCCAGTACTTC. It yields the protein CASSPQGFEKETQYF.

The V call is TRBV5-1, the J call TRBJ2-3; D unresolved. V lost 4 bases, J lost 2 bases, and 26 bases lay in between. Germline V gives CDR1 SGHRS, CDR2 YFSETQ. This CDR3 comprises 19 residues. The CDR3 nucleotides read TGCGCCAGCAGCATCCTCCCTCCGAGCCGGTACAGAAACACAGATACGCAGTATTTT. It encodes CASSILPPSRYRNTDTQYF.

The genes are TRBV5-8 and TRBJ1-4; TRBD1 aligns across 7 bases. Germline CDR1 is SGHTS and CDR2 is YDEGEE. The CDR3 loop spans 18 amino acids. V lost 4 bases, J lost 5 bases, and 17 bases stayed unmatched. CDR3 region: CASSRGDSFLALNEKLFF. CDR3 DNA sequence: TGTGCCAGCAGCAGAGGGGACAGCTTTTTGGCCCTCAATGAAAAACTGTTTTTT.

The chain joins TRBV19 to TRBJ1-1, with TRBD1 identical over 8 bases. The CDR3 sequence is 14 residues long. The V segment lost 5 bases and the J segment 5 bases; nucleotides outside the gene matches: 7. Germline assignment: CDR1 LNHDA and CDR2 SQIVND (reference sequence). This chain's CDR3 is CASSVDRVGTEAFF. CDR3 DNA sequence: TGTGCCAGTAGTGTGGACAGGGTGGGAACTGAAGCTTTCTTT.

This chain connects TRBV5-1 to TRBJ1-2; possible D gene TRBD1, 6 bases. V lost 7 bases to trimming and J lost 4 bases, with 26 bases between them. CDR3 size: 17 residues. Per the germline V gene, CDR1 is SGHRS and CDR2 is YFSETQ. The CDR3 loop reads CASRFSREGEGLYGYTF. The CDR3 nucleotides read TGCGCCAGCCGATTTTCCCGGGAGGGGGAAGGTCTCTATGGCTACACCTTC.

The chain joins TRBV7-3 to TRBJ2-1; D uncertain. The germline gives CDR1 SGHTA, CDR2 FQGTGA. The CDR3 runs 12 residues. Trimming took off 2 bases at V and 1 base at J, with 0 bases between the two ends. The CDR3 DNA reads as TGTGCCAGCAGCTTATCCTACAATGAGCAGTTCTTC. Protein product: CASSLSYNEQFF.

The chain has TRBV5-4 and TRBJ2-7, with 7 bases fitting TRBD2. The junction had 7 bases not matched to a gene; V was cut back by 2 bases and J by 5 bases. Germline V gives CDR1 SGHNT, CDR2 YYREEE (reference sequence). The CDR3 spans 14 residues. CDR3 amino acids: CASSFIGRTNEQYF. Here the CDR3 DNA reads TGTGCCAGCAGCTTTATCGGGAGGACGAACGAGCAGTACTTC.

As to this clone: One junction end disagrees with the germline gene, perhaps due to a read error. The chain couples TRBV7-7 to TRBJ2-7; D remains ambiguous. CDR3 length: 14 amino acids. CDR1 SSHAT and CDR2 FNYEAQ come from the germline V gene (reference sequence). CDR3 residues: CASSRSGDSYEQYF. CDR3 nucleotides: TGTGCTAGCAGCCGGAGTGGGGACTCCTACGAGCAGTACTTC.

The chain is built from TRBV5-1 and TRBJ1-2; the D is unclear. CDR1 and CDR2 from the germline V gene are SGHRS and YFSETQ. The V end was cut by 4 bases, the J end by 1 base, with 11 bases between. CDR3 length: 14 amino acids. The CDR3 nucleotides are TGCGCCAGCAGCCCGGACGGAAGTAACTATGGCTACACCTTC. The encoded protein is CASSPDGSNYGYTF.

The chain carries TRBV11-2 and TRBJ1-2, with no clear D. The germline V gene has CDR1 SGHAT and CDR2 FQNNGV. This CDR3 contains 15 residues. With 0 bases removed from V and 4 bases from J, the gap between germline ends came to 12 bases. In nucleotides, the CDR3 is TGTGCCAGCAGCTTAGATCACGGCAGTTCCTATGGCTACACCTTC. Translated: CASSLDHGSSYGYTF.

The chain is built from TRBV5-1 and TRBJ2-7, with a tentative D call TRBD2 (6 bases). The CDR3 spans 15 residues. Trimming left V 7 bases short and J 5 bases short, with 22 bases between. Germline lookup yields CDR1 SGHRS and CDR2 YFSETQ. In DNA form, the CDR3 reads TGCGCCAGCTCCCGCGGGGACCCCCGATACAACGAGCAGTACTTC. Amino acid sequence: CASSRGDPRYNEQYF.

The CDR3 loop reads CASSLQGGNYNSPLHF. In nucleotides, the CDR3 is TGCGCCAGCAGCTTACAGGGGGGGAACTATAATTCACCCCTCCACTTT. V gene TRBV5-1 combines with J gene TRBJ1-6; 8 bases fit TRBD1. CDR1 and CDR2 from the germline V gene are SGHRS and YFSETQ. V shed 2 bases and J 3 bases; nucleotides not matched to a gene: 4. The CDR3 consists of 16 residues.

Here the CDR3 reads CASSPTGGPETQYF. CDR3 in DNA: TGTGCCAGCAGCCCTACAGGGGGCCCAGAGACCCAGTACTTC. This sequence joins TRBV7-2 and TRBJ2-5; 9 bases agree with TRBD1. Germline lookup yields CDR1 SGHTA and CDR2 FQGNSA. The CDR3 spans 14 residues. Germline trimming cut 5 bases from V and 4 bases from J; bases unmatched to any gene: 5.

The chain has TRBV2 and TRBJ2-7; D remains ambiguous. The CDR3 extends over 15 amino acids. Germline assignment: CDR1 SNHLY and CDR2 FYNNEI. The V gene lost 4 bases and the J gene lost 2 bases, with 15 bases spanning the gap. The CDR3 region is CASSVSPLSAYEQYF. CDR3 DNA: TGTGCCAGCAGTGTATCTCCCCTATCAGCCTACGAGCAGTACTTC.

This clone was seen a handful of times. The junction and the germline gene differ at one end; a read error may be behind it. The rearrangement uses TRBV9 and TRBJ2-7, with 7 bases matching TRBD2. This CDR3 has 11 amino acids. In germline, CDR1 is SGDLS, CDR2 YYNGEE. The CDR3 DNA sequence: TGCCTTCTGGGGGAGGGATACGAGCAGTACTTC. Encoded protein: CLLGEGYEQYF.

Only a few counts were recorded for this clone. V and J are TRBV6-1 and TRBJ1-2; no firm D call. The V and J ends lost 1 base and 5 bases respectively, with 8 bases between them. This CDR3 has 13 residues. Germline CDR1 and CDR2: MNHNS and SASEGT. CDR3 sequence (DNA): TGTGCCAGCAGTGAAGTGGGATTTTATGGCTACACCTTC. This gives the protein CASSEVGFYGYTF.

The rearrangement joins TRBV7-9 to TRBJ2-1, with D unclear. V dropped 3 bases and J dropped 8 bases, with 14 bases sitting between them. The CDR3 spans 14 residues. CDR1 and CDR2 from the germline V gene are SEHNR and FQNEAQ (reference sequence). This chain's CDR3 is CASSFSGSLYEQFF. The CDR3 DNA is TGTGCCAGCAGCTTTTCCGGTAGCCTCTATGAGCAGTTCTTC.

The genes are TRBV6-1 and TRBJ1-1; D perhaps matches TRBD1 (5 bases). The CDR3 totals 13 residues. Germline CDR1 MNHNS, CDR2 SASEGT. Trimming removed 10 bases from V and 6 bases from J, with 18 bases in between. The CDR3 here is CAIGGRAGAEAFF. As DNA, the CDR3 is TGTGCCATTGGGGGACGCGCGGGGGCTGAAGCTTTCTTT.

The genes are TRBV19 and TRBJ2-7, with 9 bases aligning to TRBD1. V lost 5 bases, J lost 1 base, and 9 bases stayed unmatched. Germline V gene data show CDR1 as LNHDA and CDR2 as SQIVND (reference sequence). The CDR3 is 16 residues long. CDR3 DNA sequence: TGTGCCAGTAGTCACCCCGGGACAGGGTCGTCCTACGAGCAGTACTTC. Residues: CASSHPGTGSSYEQYF.

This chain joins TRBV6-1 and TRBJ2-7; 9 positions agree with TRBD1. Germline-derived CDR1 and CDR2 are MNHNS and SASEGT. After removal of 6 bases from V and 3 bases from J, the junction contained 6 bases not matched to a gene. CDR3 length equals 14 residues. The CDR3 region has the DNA TGTGCCAGCAGGGGACAGGGATCAGTCTACGAGCAGTACTTC. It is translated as CASRGQGSVYEQYF.

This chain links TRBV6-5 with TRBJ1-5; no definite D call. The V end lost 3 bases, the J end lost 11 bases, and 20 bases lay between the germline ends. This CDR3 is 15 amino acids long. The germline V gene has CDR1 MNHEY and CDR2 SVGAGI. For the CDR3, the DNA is TGTGCCAGCAGTTATGGTACTGGATGGGGATTAGCCCAGCATTTT. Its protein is CASSYGTGWGLAQHF.

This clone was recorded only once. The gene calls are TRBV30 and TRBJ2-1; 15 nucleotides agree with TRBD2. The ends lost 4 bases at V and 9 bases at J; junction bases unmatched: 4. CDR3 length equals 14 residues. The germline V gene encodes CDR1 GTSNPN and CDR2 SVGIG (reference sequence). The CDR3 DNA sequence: TGTGCCTGGAAAGGACTAGCGGGAGGGCGTGAGCAGTTCTTC. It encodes CAWKGLAGGREQFF.

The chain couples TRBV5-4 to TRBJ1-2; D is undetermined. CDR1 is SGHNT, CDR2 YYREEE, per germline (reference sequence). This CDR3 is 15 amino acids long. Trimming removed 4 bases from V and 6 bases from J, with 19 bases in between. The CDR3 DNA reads TGTGCCAGCAGCCCGGCAGTTCTAAGGTTAGATGGCTACACCTTC. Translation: CASSPAVLRLDGYTF.

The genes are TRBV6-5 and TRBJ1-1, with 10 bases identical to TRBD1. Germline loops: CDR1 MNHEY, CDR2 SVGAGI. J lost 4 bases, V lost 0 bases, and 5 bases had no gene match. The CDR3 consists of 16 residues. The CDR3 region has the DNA TGTGCCAGCAGTTACTCGGGACAGGGGACCGGCACTGAAGCTTTCTTT. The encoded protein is CASSYSGQGTGTEAFF.

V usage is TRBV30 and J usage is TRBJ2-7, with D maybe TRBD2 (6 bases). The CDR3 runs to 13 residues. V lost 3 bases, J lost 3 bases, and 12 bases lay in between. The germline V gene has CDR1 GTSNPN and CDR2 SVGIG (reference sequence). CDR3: CAWSLWGVYEQYF. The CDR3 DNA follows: TGTGCCTGGAGCCTCTGGGGGGTCTACGAGCAGTACTTC.

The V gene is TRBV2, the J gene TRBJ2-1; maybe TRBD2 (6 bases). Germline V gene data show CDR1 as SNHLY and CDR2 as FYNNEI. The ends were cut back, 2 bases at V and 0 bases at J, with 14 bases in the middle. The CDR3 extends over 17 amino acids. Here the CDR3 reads CASSEKGLRSSYNEQFF. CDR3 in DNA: TGTGCCAGCAGTGAAAAGGGACTTCGGAGCTCCTACAATGAGCAGTTCTTC. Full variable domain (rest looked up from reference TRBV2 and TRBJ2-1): EPEVTQTPSHQVTQMGQEVILRCVPISNHLYFYWYRQILGQKVEFLVSFYNNEISEKSEIFDDQFSVERPDGSNFTLKIRSTKLEDSAMYFCASSEKGLRSSYNEQFFGPGTRLTVL.

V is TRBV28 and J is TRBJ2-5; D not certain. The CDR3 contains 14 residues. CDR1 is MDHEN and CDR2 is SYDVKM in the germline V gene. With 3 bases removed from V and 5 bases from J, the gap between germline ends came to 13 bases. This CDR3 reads CASSLGGNWETQYF. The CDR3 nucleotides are TGTGCCAGCAGTTTGGGTGGAAATTGGGAGACCCAGTACTTC.

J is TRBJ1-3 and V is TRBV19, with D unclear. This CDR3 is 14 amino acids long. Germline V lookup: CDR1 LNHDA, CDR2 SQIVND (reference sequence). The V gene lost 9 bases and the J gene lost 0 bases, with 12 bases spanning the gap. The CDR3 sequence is CASQDAYSGNTIYF. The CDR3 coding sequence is TGTGCCAGCCAGGACGCCTACTCTGGAAACACCATATATTTT.